Below, 25 T cell receptor beta chains from the same sample are listed, as sequenced in a study of blood T cell repertoires in COVID-19. Sequenced by immunoSEQ multiplex PCR; TCRdb stores in-frame clones only, minus some. The data hold approximately 200,000 clones, with about 79% observed a single time. The specimen was PBMCs or T cells enriched from blood (not recorded which). The receptors stem from a woman aged 40 to 50 with acute COVID-19.

The CDR3 protein is CASSHDLSGNTIYF. CDR3 coding DNA: TGTGCCAGCAGTCACGACTTGTCTGGAAACACCATATATTTT. This rearrangement joins TRBV28 to TRBJ1-3; D is ambiguous. Germline V CDR1 and CDR2: MDHEN, SYDVKM. The CDR3 is made up of 14 amino acids. Trimming cost V 5 bases and J 1 base, with 9 bases left between them.

This chain joins TRBV7-3 and TRBJ1-2; 7 bases fit TRBD1. V gave up 5 bases and J gave up 8 bases; unmatched junction bases: 8. The CDR3 totals 13 residues. Germline-derived CDR1 and CDR2 are SGHTA and FQGTGA. The CDR3 is CASSPDRDRGYTF. The DNA for the CDR3 is TGTGCCAGCAGCCCTGACAGGGATAGAGGCTACACCTTC.

The chain carries TRBV21-1 and TRBJ2-1; TRBD2 is the table's D call, not checked against the DNA. TRBV21-1 is given as a pseudogene. This CDR3 contains 16 residues. The CDR3 sequence: CASRIALAGTYNEQFF. In nucleotides, the CDR3 is TGTGCCAGCAGGATAGCACTAGCGGGGACCTACAATGAGCAGTTCTTC.

This chain connects TRBV7-3 to TRBJ2-1; 11 positions agree with TRBD2. The CDR3 contains 16 residues. The trim removed 3 bases at V and 5 bases at J, leaving 6 bases unmatched. Germline-derived CDR1 and CDR2 are SGHTA and FQGTGA. CDR3 residues: CASSFYPGLADNEQFF. CDR3 coding DNA: TGTGCCAGCAGCTTTTATCCGGGACTAGCGGACAATGAGCAGTTCTTC.

The V gene is TRBV28, the J gene TRBJ2-4, with 7 bases lining up with TRBD2. The CDR3 has 16 amino acids. CDR1 is MDHEN, CDR2 SYDVKM, per germline. With V trimmed by 3 bases and J by 8 bases, 13 bases remained unmatched. The CDR3 bases are TGTGCCAGCAGTTTTCGAGCGGGATGGGATACGGACATTCAGTACTTC. Translating gives CASSFRAGWDTDIQYF. The full variable domain, its missing parts supplied by reference TRBV28 and TRBJ2-4, is DVKVTQSSRYLVKRTGEKVFLECVQDMDHENMFWYRQDPGLGLRLIYFSYDVKMKEKGDIPEGYSVSREKKERFSLILESASTNQTSMYLCASSFRAGWDTDIQYFGAGTRLSVL.

The rearrangement links TRBV4-2 to TRBJ2-1; 8 nucleotides align to TRBD2. The germline V gene has CDR1 LGHNA and CDR2 YNFKEQ. V lost 0 bases, J lost 4 bases, and 8 bases stayed unmatched. The CDR3 is 17 residues long. Here the CDR3 DNA reads TGTGCCAGCAGCCAAGATCCCAGCGGGAGTCGGTACAATGAGCAGTTCTTC. Translating gives CASSQDPSGSRYNEQFF.

The V gene is TRBV5-1, the J gene TRBJ2-5; 11 bases line up with TRBD2. This CDR3 has 17 residues. The junction had 12 bases not matched to a gene; V was cut back by 4 bases and J by 4 bases. Germline values: CDR1 SGHRS, CDR2 YFSETQ. CDR3 sequence: CASSPWIGSGRGETQYF. In DNA form, the CDR3 reads TGCGCCAGCAGCCCCTGGATCGGTAGCGGGAGGGGAGAGACCCAGTACTTC. The full variable domain, in which reference TRBV5-1 and TRBJ2-5 provide the parts outside the CDR3, is KAGVTQTPRYLIKTRGQQVTLSCSPISGHRSVSWYQQTPGQGLQFLFEYFSETQRNKGNFPGRFSGRQFSNSRSEMNVSTLELGDSALYLCASSPWIGSGRGETQYFGPGTRLLVL.

The chain uses TRBV10-2 and TRBJ1-5; D gene unclear. The V gene's germline CDR1 is WSHSY and CDR2 SAAADI. This CDR3 is 14 amino acids long. Between the trimmed V and J ends, which lost 8 bases and 1 base, there was a span of 12 bases. The DNA for the CDR3 is TGCGCCAGCGAAGCTATGGGCAGCAATCAGCCCCAGCATTTT. As protein: CASEAMGSNQPQHF.

The genes are TRBV13 and TRBJ1-6; D remains ambiguous. The CDR3 is made up of 16 amino acids. V gave up 5 bases and J gave up 9 bases, with 20 bases separating them. CDR1 and CDR2 from the germline V gene are PRHDT and FYEKMQ (reference sequence). The CDR3 DNA reads as TGTGCCAGCAGCCCGGGAAGGCCACTTGGAAGTTCACCCCTCCACTTT. This sequence encodes CASSPGRPLGSSPLHF.

This chain links TRBV10-1 with TRBJ2-1, with 7 bases identical to TRBD2. The CDR3 is made up of 15 amino acids. The J segment lost 7 bases and the V segment lost 2 bases, leaving 8 bases of the junction unmatched. From germline, CDR1 is WNHNN and CDR2 SYGVQD (reference sequence). The CDR3 nucleotides read TGCGCCAGCAGTGAGGGCGCGGGAGTTGCGAATGAGCAGTTCTTC. This codes for CASSEGAGVANEQFF.

The chain recombines TRBV14 with TRBJ1-1; D is unclear. Germline V gives CDR1 SGHDN, CDR2 FVKESK. Trimming took 2 bases from V and 1 from J, leaving 8 bases between them. The CDR3 has 14 residues. DNA for the CDR3: TGTGCCAGCAGCCAATTTACAGAGAACACTGAAGCTTTCTTT. It encodes CASSQFTENTEAFF.

Only a few counts were recorded for this clone. The DNA for the CDR3 is TGTGCCAGCAGCTTAGACCCACAGGGGGTCGAGCAGTACTTC. Encoded protein: CASSLDPQGVEQYF. The chain uses TRBV7-9 and TRBJ2-7; TRBD1 aligns across 8 bases. V was pared by 1 base and J by 6 bases, with 5 bases of the junction left unmatched. The germline V gene has CDR1 SEHNR and CDR2 FQNEAQ (reference sequence). The CDR3 totals 14 residues.

The J gene is TRBJ2-3, the V gene TRBV5-8, with TRBD2 matching over 8 bases. Germline-derived CDR1 and CDR2 are SGHTS and YDEGEE. CDR3 length equals 16 residues. With 1 base clipped from V and 6 bases from J, the junction kept 10 bases outside the gene matches. The DNA for the CDR3 is TGTGCCAGCAGCTTGTCAAAACTAGCGGTTAGGGATACGCAGTATTTT. It specifies CASSLSKLAVRDTQYF.

This rearrangement joins TRBV7-2 to TRBJ1-5; D may be TRBD1 (6 bases). Germline-derived CDR1 and CDR2 are SGHTA and FQGNSA. V gave up 5 bases and J gave up 3 bases, with 11 bases separating them. The CDR3 contains 14 residues. The DNA for the CDR3 is TGTGCCAGCAGCCCGCAGGGGTCCAATCAGCCCCAGCATTTT. Residues: CASSPQGSNQPQHF.

The chain is built from TRBV5-1 and TRBJ1-1; 8 nucleotides agree with TRBD1. Germline V gene lookup returns CDR1 SGHRS and CDR2 YFSETQ. This CDR3 has 18 amino acids. Trimming took 0 bases from V and 1 from J; bases not matched to a gene: 11. The CDR3 DNA reads TGCGCCAGCAGCTTGGGAACAGGGGGTGTTAGGTCGAACACTGAAGCTTTCTTT. It specifies CASSLGTGGVRSNTEAFF.

The chain recombines TRBV9 with TRBJ1-1; 7 bases fit TRBD1. The V segment lost 3 bases and the J segment 0 bases; nucleotides outside the gene matches: 5. The CDR3 totals 15 residues. CDR1 is SGDLS, CDR2 YYNGEE, per germline. CDR3 coding DNA: TGTGCCAGCAGCGCGACAGGGTACATGAACACTGAAGCTTTCTTT. Translating it yields CASSATGYMNTEAFF.

This sequence joins TRBV29-1 and TRBJ2-1; 8 bases align to TRBD1. V shed 4 bases and J 7 bases; nucleotides not matched to a gene: 12. Looked up from germline, CDR1 is SQVTM and CDR2 is ANQGSEA. This CDR3 is built from 15 residues. The CDR3 loop reads CSVGRGTGVINEQFF. CDR3 DNA: TGCAGCGTTGGGAGAGGGACAGGCGTTATAAATGAGCAGTTCTTC.

This clone has a single count. This sequence joins TRBV7-8 and TRBJ2-7; 9 positions agree with TRBD1. This CDR3 is built from 15 residues. From germline, CDR1 is SGHVS and CDR2 FQNEAQ. The V segment lost 0 bases and the J segment 9 bases; nucleotides outside the gene matches: 9. Written as DNA, the CDR3 is TGTGCCAGCAGCTTAGCAGGGACAGGGTCCCTCGGGCAGTACTTC. Translated: CASSLAGTGSLGQYF.

This chain uses TRBV6-5 with TRBJ2-7, with D maybe TRBD2 (5 bases). The V gene lost 2 bases and the J gene lost 2 bases, with 7 bases spanning the gap. Germline-derived CDR1 and CDR2 are MNHEY and SVGAGI. CDR3 length equals 13 residues. In nucleotides, the CDR3 is TGTGCCAGCAGTTACCCCGGGACCTACGAGCAGTACTTC. It is translated as CASSYPGTYEQYF.

Written as DNA, the CDR3 is TGTGCCAGCAGCGACGGGGGCTCCTACGAGCAGTACTTC. This translates into CASSDGGSYEQYF. The chain has TRBV3-1 (or the pseudogene TRBV3-2) and TRBJ2-7, with D perhaps matching TRBD2 (6 bases). Trimming shortened V by 5 bases and J by 0 bases, and 8 bases separated the two germline ends. This CDR3 has 13 amino acids. Germline CDR1 reads LGHDT; CDR2 reads YNNKEL (reference sequence).

The chain employs TRBV11-3 and TRBJ2-5; 12 positions match TRBD2. Germline V gene lookup returns CDR1 SGHNT and CDR2 YENEEA. This CDR3 has 15 amino acids. V lost 3 bases, J lost 5 bases, and 4 bases stayed unmatched. Here the CDR3 DNA reads TGTGCCAGCAGCTTCGCTAGCGGGGGGGCTGAGACCCAGTACTTC. This encodes CASSFASGGAETQYF.

The chain joins TRBV30 to TRBJ2-7, with D possibly being TRBD2 (7 bases). This CDR3 spans 15 amino acids. CDR1 and CDR2 (germline): GTSNPN, SVGIG (reference sequence). V lost 0 bases and J lost 1, with 13 bases in between. The CDR3 DNA sequence: TGTGCCTGGAGTGTCGGGGGGACACTTTCCTACGAGCAGTACTTC. It translates to CAWSVGGTLSYEQYF.

This chain uses TRBV3-1 (or the pseudogene TRBV3-2) with TRBJ1-2; 8 bases line up with TRBD1. The CDR3 loop spans 14 amino acids. Germline lookup yields CDR1 LGHDT and CDR2 YNNKEL (reference sequence). Unmatched junction bases numbered 11, after V lost 6 bases and J lost 8 bases. DNA of the CDR3: TGTGCCAGCAGACTAGACGGAGACAGGGGCGGCTACACCTTC. Amino acids: CASRLDGDRGGYTF.

The rearrangement links TRBV19 to TRBJ2-1, with 16 bases lining up with TRBD2. V dropped 3 bases and J dropped 7; count of bases not matched to a gene: 9. The CDR3 loop spans 18 amino acids. CDR1 is LNHDA and CDR2 is SQIVND in the germline V gene (reference sequence). CDR3 protein: CASSMGLAGGPVGNEQFF. CDR3 nucleotides: TGTGCCAGTAGTATGGGACTAGCGGGGGGGCCTGTGGGGAATGAGCAGTTCTTC.

The V gene is TRBV30, the J gene TRBJ2-7; 7 bases are shared with TRBD2. The V gene end was trimmed by 0 bases and the J gene end by 1 base; junction bases not matched to a gene: 6. Germline CDR1 is GTSNPN and CDR2 is SVGIG (reference sequence). This CDR3 comprises 15 residues. The CDR3 is CAWSVSPAGSYEQYF. CDR3 nucleotide sequence: TGTGCCTGGAGTGTATCACCAGCGGGGTCCTACGAGCAGTACTTC.